Here is one T cell receptor (beta chain) with its context. As yet, its antigen is unknown. These data originate in a study of OX40 agonist ivuxolimab in advanced cancers. Study-wide context: Partial responses were achieved by three patients, one with hepatocellular carcinoma and two with cutaneous melanoma. Study-wide findings and caveats: Among patients with partial responses at 0.1-3.0 mg/kg, clonal expansion was among the lowest.

The germline CDR1 and CDR2 sequences are MNHNS and SASEGT. The CDR3 totals 11 residues. V was clipped by 8 bases and J by 8 bases, with 11 bases between them. The assay was immunoSEQ multiplex PCR, and TCRdb's table has in-frame clones only and misses some. The sample holds over 85,000 clones; 90% are singletons and the top ten take around 1.5%. The genes are TRBV6-1 and TRBJ2-3; the D gene is possibly TRBD2 (6 bases). Sequenced here: CD4+ or CD8+ T cells sorted from blood, sampled in a trial of the OX40 agonist ivuxolimab. The receptor was isolated from an adult with an advanced solid tumor such as melanoma, head and neck, liver or kidney cancer. CDR3 bases: TGTGCCAGCCGTCGGGGGAGTACGCAGTATTTT. Encoded protein: CASRRGSTQYF.